The 22 T cell receptor beta chains presented below share a single source sample, sequenced in a study of T cell responses to AZD1222 COVID-19 vaccine (dated by TCRdb to about 2021). The time point label of this sample denotes: baseline before first vaccination. Libraries were prepared through the immunoSEQ multiplex PCR assay. TCRdb took over this immuneACCESS table, retaining in-frame rearrangements with V and J assigned. Such tables are incomplete; in checked studies, under half of the missing clones stem from an unresolved V gene, and the remainder is unexplained. The sample table contains roughly 130,000 clones; only one count was recorded for about 91% of them. Together, the top ten hold over 2.5% of the sample. The sequencing used peripheral blood, collected on day 0 of AZD1222 vaccination. The receptors come from an adult in good health.

The chain employs TRBV5-1 and TRBJ1-1; 8 positions agree with TRBD1. With 5 bases clipped from V and 1 base from J, the junction kept 4 bases outside the gene matches. From germline, CDR1 is SGHRS and CDR2 YFSETQ. The CDR3 has 14 amino acids. CDR3: CASRLTGENTEAFF. DNA of the CDR3: TGCGCCAGCAGATTGACAGGGGAGAACACTGAAGCTTTCTTT. Full variable domain (remainder filled in from reference TRBV5-1 and TRBJ1-1): KAGVTQTPRYLIKTRGQQVTLSCSPISGHRSVSWYQQTPGQGLQFLFEYFSETQRNKGNFPGRFSGRQFSNSRSEMNVSTLELGDSALYLCASRLTGENTEAFFGQGTRLTVV.

Comment on this clone: Other nucleotide sequences from this sample produce the same CDR3. The chain combines TRBV12-3 or TRBV12-4 with TRBJ2-3; D unresolved. V shed 3 bases and J shed 5 bases, with 3 bases lying between them. The CDR3 sequence is 11 residues long. CDR3 bases: TGTGCCAGCAGTTTGGTAGATACGCAGTATTTT. Protein sequence: CASSLVDTQYF.

V gene TRBV9 combines with J gene TRBJ2-1; D is ambiguous. CDR3 length: 13 residues. Trimming removed 0 bases from V and 4 bases from J, with 5 bases in between. CDR1 and CDR2 from the germline V gene are SGDLS and YYNGEE. This CDR3 reads CASSVGVYNEQFF. The CDR3 bases are TGTGCCAGCAGCGTAGGAGTTTACAATGAGCAGTTCTTC.

This chain links TRBV24-1 with TRBJ2-5; 7 nucleotides match TRBD2. The V gene's germline CDR1 is KGHDR and CDR2 SFDVKD. V lost 4 bases and J lost 4; bases outside the gene matches: 17. The CDR3 spans 18 residues. The CDR3 DNA sequence: TGTGCCACCAGTGACTTTGGGGGAGGGCCATCTCTTCGAGAGACCCAGTACTTC. It yields the protein CATSDFGGGPSLRETQYF.

V gene TRBV28 combines with J gene TRBJ2-2; tentative D call: TRBD1 (6 bases). The CDR3 runs to 14 residues. Trimming stripped 2 bases from V and 3 bases from J, with 7 bases between. The germline V gene encodes CDR1 MDHEN and CDR2 SYDVKM. The chain's CDR3 is CASSLTGYTGELFF. CDR3 sequence (DNA): TGTGCCAGCAGTTTAACAGGGTACACCGGGGAGCTGTTTTTT.

In this sample, this clone turned up once. The chain uses TRBV15 and TRBJ2-1; D may be TRBD1 (6 bases). The CDR3 extends over 20 amino acids. From germline, CDR1 is LNHNV and CDR2 YYDKDF (reference sequence). The V and J ends lost 0 bases and 1 base respectively, with 22 bases between them. The CDR3 here is CATSRESAQGFFSSYNEQFF. The CDR3 DNA follows: TGTGCCACCAGCAGAGAAAGCGCACAGGGATTCTTCTCTTCCTACAATGAGCAGTTCTTC. The variable domain in full, with the rest retrieved from reference TRBV15 and TRBJ2-1, is DAMVIQNPRYQVTQFGKPVTLSCSQTLNHNVMYWYQQKSSQAPKLLFHYYDKDFNNEADTPDNFQSRRPNTSFCFLDIRSPGLGDTAMYLCATSRESAQGFFSSYNEQFFGPGTRLTVL.

This clone was seen a single time. The chain links TRBV3-1 (or the pseudogene TRBV3-2) to TRBJ1-2; 8 positions match TRBD1. Trimming removed 1 base from V and 2 bases from J; junction bases left unmatched: 9. The CDR3 loop spans 17 amino acids. Germline assignment: CDR1 LGHDT and CDR2 YNNKEL (reference sequence). DNA for the CDR3: TGTGCCAGCAGCCAAGGAAGGCAGGGGGCCGCAAACTATGGCTACACCTTC. Translation gives CASSQGRQGAANYGYTF.

V usage is TRBV5-4 and J usage is TRBJ1-1; D not certain. The CDR3 is made up of 16 amino acids. Trimming took off 0 bases at V and 0 bases at J, with 12 bases between the two ends. Germline V CDR1 and CDR2: SGHNT, YYREEE (reference sequence). CDR3 amino acids: CASSLAGIGMNTEAFF. CDR3 coding DNA: TGTGCCAGCAGCTTGGCGGGAATTGGGATGAACACTGAAGCTTTCTTT.

This chain links TRBV4-3 with TRBJ1-5; D call uncertain. The V gene lost 1 base and the J gene lost 4 bases, with 5 bases spanning the gap. Germline CDR1 reads LGHNA; CDR2 reads YSLEER. This CDR3 comprises 13 residues. This CDR3 reads CASSQASNQPQHF. For the CDR3, the DNA is TGCGCCAGCAGCCAAGCGAGTAATCAGCCCCAGCATTTT.

This chain joins TRBV18 and TRBJ1-1; tentatively, D is TRBD1 (5 bases). V lost 6 bases to trimming and J lost 6 bases, with 11 bases between them. This CDR3 is built from 12 residues. The germline V gene has CDR1 KGHSH and CDR2 LQKENI. The CDR3 DNA reads as TGTGCCAGCTCCTCCGACAGCGCTGAAGCTTTCTTT. Amino acids: CASSSDSAEAFF.

This sequence joins TRBV9 and TRBJ1-2; 7 bases fit TRBD1. V shed 2 bases and J 5 bases; nucleotides not matched to a gene: 6. Germline V gives CDR1 SGDLS, CDR2 YYNGEE. The CDR3 contains 14 residues. CDR3 DNA sequence: TGTGCCAGCAGCGTGTCAGGGGGTAGGTATGGCTACACCTTC. Translated: CASSVSGGRYGYTF.

The chain links TRBV7-6 to TRBJ1-6; a possible D gene is TRBD1 (5 bases). Trimming took 1 base from V and 8 from J, leaving 15 bases between them. CDR1 SGHVS and CDR2 FNYEAQ come from the germline V gene. The CDR3 is 16 residues long. The CDR3 DNA is TGTGCCAGCAGCTTAGGAGCGGTGGGGACGGATTCACCCCTCCACTTT. It yields the protein CASSLGAVGTDSPLHF.

This clone was found once. The gene calls are TRBV7-9 and TRBJ1-2; D is uncertain. The CDR3 is 15 amino acids. Germline lookup yields CDR1 SEHNR and CDR2 FQNEAQ (reference sequence). Trimming took off 5 bases at V and 4 bases at J, with 17 bases between the two ends. For the CDR3, the DNA is TGTGCCAGCAGCCGGAGCCGGGAGGGCATCTATGGCTACACCTTC. This translates into CASSRSREGIYGYTF. The variable domain in full, completed from reference TRBV7-9 and TRBJ1-2, reads DTGVSQNPRHKITKRGQNVTFRCDPISEHNRLYWYRQTLGQGPEFLTYFQNEAQLEKSRLLSDRFSAERPKGSFSTLEIQRTEQGDSAMYLCASSRSREGIYGYTFGSGTRLTVV.

This sequence joins TRBV5-6 and TRBJ1-2; no clear D gene. The CDR3 has 15 residues. From germline, CDR1 is SGHDT and CDR2 YYEEEE. V gave up 5 bases and J gave up 3 bases, with 17 bases separating them. The CDR3 bases are TGTGCCAGCAGAGAAAACGAACTCCTATACTATGGCTACACCTTC. Translating it yields CASRENELLYYGYTF.

The gene calls are TRBV4-1 and TRBJ1-6; D perhaps matches TRBD1 (6 bases). Germline CDR1 MGHRA, CDR2 YSYEKL. The CDR3 runs 13 residues. V gave up 4 bases and J gave up 8 bases, with 9 bases separating them. The CDR3 here is CASSPTGDSPLHF. CDR3 bases: TGCGCCAGCAGCCCGACAGGTGATTCACCCCTCCACTTT.

This clone was counted once. The chain employs TRBV4-3 and TRBJ2-5, with D possibly being TRBD2 (5 bases). Germline CDR1 reads LGHNA; CDR2 reads YSLEER. Trimming removed 1 base from V and 5 bases from J, with 17 bases in between. The CDR3 spans 16 residues. In nucleotides, the CDR3 is TGCGCCAGCAGCCAAGTTTCGGGGTTCCACCGGGAGACCCAGTACTTC. This encodes CASSQVSGFHRETQYF.

The chain carries TRBV5-1 and TRBJ2-1; TRBD2 matches 7 bases. This CDR3 is built from 13 residues. V gave up 0 bases and J gave up 10 bases; unmatched junction bases: 4. From germline, CDR1 is SGHRS and CDR2 YFSETQ. Here the CDR3 reads CASSLVPRGEQFF. For the CDR3, the DNA is TGCGCCAGCAGCTTGGTGCCGCGGGGGGAGCAGTTCTTC. Using reference TRBV5-1 and TRBJ2-1 for the parts outside the CDR3, the full variable domain is KAGVTQTPRYLIKTRGQQVTLSCSPISGHRSVSWYQQTPGQGLQFLFEYFSETQRNKGNFPGRFSGRQFSNSRSEMNVSTLELGDSALYLCASSLVPRGEQFFGPGTRLTVL.

J is TRBJ2-1 and V is TRBV5-4; D is possibly TRBD1 (6 bases). The CDR3 extends over 13 amino acids. Germline V gene sequence: CDR1 SGHNT, CDR2 YYREEE (reference sequence). Trimming shortened V by 4 bases and J by 7 bases, and 12 bases separated the two germline ends. CDR3 amino acids: CASSVQGRNEQFF. The CDR3 coding sequence is TGTGCCAGCAGCGTACAGGGTCGGAATGAGCAGTTCTTC.

The V gene is TRBV7-2, the J gene TRBJ2-1, with no clear D. The V end lost 4 bases, the J end lost 11 bases, and 27 bases lay between the germline ends. CDR1 and CDR2 from the germline V gene are SGHTA and FQGNSA. This CDR3 contains 17 residues. The CDR3 sequence: CASSSRGVASLTTQQFF. In DNA, the CDR3 is TGTGCCAGCAGCTCTCGAGGTGTAGCTTCTCTTACAACACAGCAGTTCTTC.

The chain recombines TRBV7-9 with TRBJ1-2; 11 bases are shared with TRBD1. The germline V gene encodes CDR1 SEHNR and CDR2 FQNEAQ (reference sequence). CDR3 size: 14 residues. V was clipped by 5 bases and J by 4 bases; unmatched bases: 3. The CDR3 sequence: CASSRTGGIYGYTF. Here the CDR3 DNA reads TGTGCCAGCAGCCGGACAGGGGGCATCTATGGCTACACCTTC.

V is TRBV7-8 and J is TRBJ2-1, with 8 bases aligning to TRBD2. The CDR3 length is 15 residues. Germline lookup yields CDR1 SGHVS and CDR2 FQNEAQ. Losses at the gene ends were 6 bases for V and 8 bases for J; bases not matched to a gene: 12. The CDR3 region is CASSLSGTSVHEQFF. In DNA form, the CDR3 reads TGTGCCAGCAGTCTTAGCGGGACCTCGGTCCATGAGCAGTTCTTC.

The rearrangement links TRBV19 to TRBJ1-4; D remains unclear. Trimming stripped 3 bases from V and 4 bases from J, with 15 bases between. The germline CDR1 and CDR2 sequences are LNHDA and SQIVND (reference sequence). The CDR3 loop spans 16 amino acids. The CDR3 reads CASSIKRRVGNEKLFF. The DNA of the CDR3 is TGTGCCAGTAGTATCAAACGGCGAGTGGGTAATGAAAAACTGTTTTTT. The full variable domain, rest sourced from reference TRBV19 and TRBJ1-4, is DGGITQSPKYLFRKEGQNVTLSCEQNLNHDAMYWYRQDPGQGLRLIYYSQIVNDFQKGDIAEGYSVSREKKESFPLTVTSAQKNPTAFYLCASSIKRRVGNEKLFFGSGTQLSVL.